This TCR beta chain is from a study of CD8 T cells in ankylosing spondylitis. Findings and caveats of the study: Ankylosing spondylitis blood appeared to carry a characteristic TCR beta motif of roughly 8 highly homologous variants. Past studies reported some motif variants in reactive arthritis synovial fluid and blood.

This CDR3 spans 15 amino acids. With 7 bases removed from V and 0 bases from J, the gap between germline ends came to 10 bases. TCRdb recomputed calls from the 5' RACE reads with MiXCR, one row per CDR3 protein. The sample lists 670,000 or so distinct CDR3 sequences; roughly 19% were seen once. This clonotype showed up just a few times. No antigen is known for it. The sample taken for sequencing was blood, either unsorted or a sorted T cell fraction (not recorded which). The TCR comes from a male donor with ankylosing spondylitis. The gene calls are TRBV12-3 or TRBV12-4 and TRBJ2-6; D unresolved. CDR3 coding DNA: TGTGCCAGCACCTTACACTACTCTGGGGCCAACGTCCTGACTTTC. Its protein product is CASTLHYSGANVLTF.